This is a list of T cell receptor beta chains from one sample in a study of T-cell memory formation after mild COVID-19. A single record per CDR3 protein comes from TCRdb applying MiXCR to the 5' RACE reads. The table records roughly 150,000 distinct CDR3 sequences, about 23% of them present only once. The sample consisted of PBMCs or a T cell subset sorted from them (not recorded which). Receptors originate from an adult woman who had mild COVID-19 (a few samples of this study predate the infection). Cell type and time point are not known. Both conserved end residues are part of each CDR3. The D gene is left open where the match is weak. Some rows mark clone size as missing; the rest say once, few, many or name a class of expanded clone.

TRBV7-9,TRBD1,-,TRBJ1-2,TGTGCCAGCAGCTTAGCTGGACAGGGGATGGATGGCTACACCTTC,CASSLAGQGMDGYTF
TRBV6-2/TRBV6-3,-,-,TRBJ2-7,TGTGCCAGCAGTTACTCGATTTTATCGGCTGACGGCGAGCAGTACTTC,CASSYSILSADGEQYF
TRBV20-1,-,-,TRBJ1-2,TGCAGTGCGAGCTATGGCTACACCTTC,CSASYGYTF
TRBV4-1,TRBD1,few,TRBJ2-7,TGCGCCAGCAGCCAAGGGACAGGCTTTTACGAGCAGTACTTC,CASSQGTGFYEQYF
TRBV7-9,TRBD2,few,TRBJ2-1,TGTGCCAGCAGCCTGCGGGAGGGAGTGGGCTCCTACAATGAGCAGTTCTTC,CASSLREGVGSYNEQFF
TRBV12-3/TRBV12-4,TRBD2,few,TRBJ2-7,TGTGCCAGCAGTTTAGCGCGGGGGGGCAACTACGAGCAGTACTTC,CASSLARGGNYEQYF
TRBV7-6,-,few,TRBJ1-2,TGTGCCAGCAGCCACGCCGGAAACTATGGCTACACCTTC,CASSHAGNYGYTF
TRBV5-1,-,-,TRBJ2-7,TGCGCCAGCCACCTAGGGTCCTCCTACGAGCAGTACTTC,CASHLGSSYEQYF
TRBV5-1,-,once,TRBJ2-5,TGCGCCAGCAGCTTGGATAGCGATTGGGGCCAAGAGACCCAGTACTTC,CASSLDSDWGQETQYF
TRBV5-1,TRBD2,-,TRBJ2-1,TGCGCCAGCAGCTTGGTAGTTAGCGGGGCCTTAATCAGCTCCTACAATGAGCAGTTCTTC,CASSLVVSGALISSYNEQFF
TRBV9,TRBD1,-,TRBJ2-7,TGTGCCAGCAGCCTACAGGGGCTACCGGGGGAGCAGTACTTC,CASSLQGLPGEQYF
TRBV7-9,-,few,TRBJ2-2,TGTGCCAGCAGCCCCGGAGGGGGGGCTAACACCGGGGAGCTGTTTTTT,CASSPGGGANTGELFF
TRBV15,-,-,TRBJ1-1,TGTGCCACCAGCAGAGATAGGGGGAACACTGAAGCTTTCTTT,CATSRDRGNTEAFF
TRBV12-3/TRBV12-4,-,few,TRBJ2-1,TGTGCCAGCAGTTCCGACAGGAACGTAATGAAGTTCTTC,CASSSDRNVMKFF
TRBV19,TRBD2,-,TRBJ2-1,TGTGCCAGTAGTATGCCCGGAGTAGCGGGGAACTACAATGAGCAGTTCTTC,CASSMPGVAGNYNEQFF
TRBV20-1,-,-,TRBJ2-1,TGCAGTGCTAGGCCGCTAGGGGGGAGTGAGCAGTTCTTC,CSARPLGGSEQFF
TRBV4-1,TRBD1,-,TRBJ1-5,TGCGCCAGCAGCCTATCCGGGACAGGGAGTGATCAGCCCCAGCATTTT,CASSLSGTGSDQPQHF
TRBV2,TRBD2,-,TRBJ2-5,TGTGCCAGCAGTGGGGGACTAGCGGGGAAAGAGACCCAGTACTTC,CASSGGLAGKETQYF
TRBV7-9,-,few,TRBJ2-2,TGTGCCTACCGGGACGCGAACACCGGGGAGCTGTTTTTT,CAYRDANTGELFF
TRBV29-1,TRBD1,-,TRBJ2-2,TGCAGCGTTGGACAGGGGGAAGTCCCCGGGGAGCTGTTTTTT,CSVGQGEVPGELFF
TRBV15,TRBD2,-,TRBJ2-7,TGTGCCACCAGCCTCTACTATCTGACTAGCGCTGCGGGAGACGAGCAGTACTTC,CATSLYYLTSAAGDEQYF
TRBV13,-,once,TRBJ2-1,TGTGCCAGCAGCCCTGAGCCCCCCGCGGGCTACAATGAGCAGTTCTTC,CASSPEPPAGYNEQFF
TRBV9,-,few,TRBJ2-7,TGTGCCAGCAGCATTAGCGGAAGGAGAGACTACGAGCAGTACTTC,CASSISGRRDYEQYF
TRBV7-6,-,many,TRBJ1-5,TGTGCCAGCAGCCTCTACGCGGGGCTTAGCAATCAGCCCCAGCATTTT,CASSLYAGLSNQPQHF
TRBV24-1,-,few,TRBJ2-2,TGTGCCACCAGCCTGGGGGTCGCCGGGGAGCTGTTTTTT,CATSLGVAGELFF
TRBV7-6,-,-,TRBJ2-3,TGTGCCAGCAGCTTAGCGGGGGATTCAGATACGCAGTATTTT,CASSLAGDSDTQYF
TRBV5-6,-,many,TRBJ2-1,TGTGCCAGCAGCTTGGGAGACATGCCCTACAATGAGCAGTTCTTC,CASSLGDMPYNEQFF
TRBV27,-,-,TRBJ1-2,TGTGCCAGCACTCCCAGCGGGGCAGGGTCTGGCTACACCTTC,CASTPSGAGSGYTF
TRBV20-1,TRBD1,-,TRBJ2-3,TGCAGTGCTAGAGATCGACAGGGGGACACAGATACGCAGTATTTT,CSARDRQGDTDTQYF
TRBV7-6,-,few,TRBJ2-1,TGTGCCAGCAGCGGGGACGGGAGCTCCTACAATGAGCAGTTCTTC,CASSGDGSSYNEQFF
TRBV7-9,-,few,TRBJ2-5,TGTGCCAGCAGCGGCCAGGGATGGCAAGAGACCCAGTACTTC,CASSGQGWQETQYF
TRBV27,-,-,TRBJ1-2,TGTGCCAGCCGGTGGGGGGACTATGGCTACACCTTC,CASRWGDYGYTF
TRBV7-9,TRBD1,few,TRBJ2-4,TGTGCCAGCACCCCCGTGACAGGGTCGGCCAAAAACATTCAGTACTTC,CASTPVTGSAKNIQYF
TRBV27,-,-,TRBJ2-7,TGTGCCAGCAGTTTACGGAACAGGCTAGGGGAGCAGTACTTC,CASSLRNRLGEQYF
TRBV2,-,-,TRBJ1-1,TGTGCCAGCAGTGGGTATAGGGGCACTGAAGCTTTCTTT,CASSGYRGTEAFF
TRBV7-3,TRBD2,few,TRBJ2-3,TGTGCCAGCAGCTTATTATCGGGGGGGCAGGCAGATACGCAGTATTTT,CASSLLSGGQADTQYF
TRBV20-1,-,-,TRBJ2-3,TGCAGTGCTAGAGAGCCCTCTAGCACAGATACGCAGTATTTT,CSAREPSSTDTQYF
TRBV4-2,TRBD2,few,TRBJ2-3,TGTGCCAGCAGCCAACGGACTAGCGGGGCCACAGATACGCAGTATTTT,CASSQRTSGATDTQYF
TRBV6-2/TRBV6-3,-,-,TRBJ1-1,TGTGCCAGCAAGGGCGCTTGGGGGGCTGCAACTGAAGCTTTCTTT,CASKGAWGAATEAFF
TRBV20-1,-,few,TRBJ2-1,TGCAGTGCCCCTAAGGCGTTCCCCGAGGCGGGTAGTACGTACAATGAGCAGTTCTTC,CSAPKAFPEAGSTYNEQFF